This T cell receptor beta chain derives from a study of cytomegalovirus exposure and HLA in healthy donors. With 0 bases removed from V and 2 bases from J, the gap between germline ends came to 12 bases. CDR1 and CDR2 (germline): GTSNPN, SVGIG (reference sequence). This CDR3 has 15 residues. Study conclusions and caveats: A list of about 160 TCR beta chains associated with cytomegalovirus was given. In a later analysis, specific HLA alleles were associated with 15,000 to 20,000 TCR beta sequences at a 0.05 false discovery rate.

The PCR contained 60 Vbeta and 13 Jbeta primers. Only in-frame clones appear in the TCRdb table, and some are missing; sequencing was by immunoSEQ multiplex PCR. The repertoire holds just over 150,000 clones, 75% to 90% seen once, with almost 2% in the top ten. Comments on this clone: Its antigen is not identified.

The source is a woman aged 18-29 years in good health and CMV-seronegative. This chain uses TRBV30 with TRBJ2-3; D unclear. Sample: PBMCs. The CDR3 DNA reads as TGTGCCTGGAGTGTACTGGCGGTACACACAGATACGCAGTATTTT. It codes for CAWSVLAVHTDTQYF.